These 18 T cell receptor beta chains share one sample of origin, sequenced in a study of shared clonotypes between healthy human individuals. The data were produced by immunoSEQ multiplex PCR, yet TCRdb's version contains in-frame clones alone and is incomplete. There are over 2,000,000 clones in the sample; over 85% occur only once, and around 1.8% lies in the top ten. The naive CD8 population came from CD45RO-negative cells selected for CCR7, without terminally differentiated effector memory CD45RA+ cells. Input material: naive CD8+ T cells from PBMCs. These receptors were obtained from a man aged 18 to 30 in good health. Some clones in this sample may be carry-over from other donors' samples.

This clone was recorded only once. The chain joins TRBV27 to TRBJ1-4; D gene unclear. The length of the CDR3 is 16 residues. Germline-derived CDR1 and CDR2 are MNHEY and SMNVEV (reference sequence). V was cut by 10 bases and J by 4 bases, with 22 bases left in between. CDR3 protein: CATTQSWGEFNEKLFF. CDR3 sequence (DNA): TGTGCCACCACCCAGTCCTGGGGAGAATTTAATGAAAAACTGTTTTTT.

This chain uses TRBV7-8 with TRBJ2-7; D may be TRBD1 or TRBD2 (5 bases each). Germline-derived CDR1 and CDR2 are SGHVS and FQNEAQ. The CDR3 loop spans 14 amino acids. V was shortened by 5 bases and J by 4 bases, with 15 bases between the two germline ends. CDR3 protein: CASSPPGTTYEQYF. The CDR3 region has the DNA TGTGCCAGCAGCCCCCCCGGGACCACTTACGAGCAGTACTTC.

This chain connects TRBV4-1 to TRBJ2-3; D perhaps matches TRBD2 (6 bases). Germline-derived CDR1 and CDR2 are MGHRA and YSYEKL. V lost 8 bases and J 2 bases, leaving 14 bases between the germline ends. This CDR3 is 14 amino acids long. CDR3 coding DNA: TGCGCCAGCTCGGGACTGTACGACACAGATACGCAGTATTTT. Translating gives CASSGLYDTDTQYF.

J is TRBJ1-5 and V is TRBV11-2; 9 nucleotides line up with TRBD1. The CDR3 contains 14 residues. After removal of 7 bases from V and 4 bases from J, the junction contained 5 bases not matched to a gene. In germline, CDR1 is SGHAT, CDR2 FQNNGV. CDR3 coding DNA: TGTGCCAGCAAGCAACAGGGGGCAAATCAGCCCCAGCATTTT. Its protein is CASKQQGANQPQHF.

V usage is TRBV14 and J usage is TRBJ1-2; no firm D call. CDR1 and CDR2 from the germline V gene are SGHDN and FVKESK. CDR3 length equals 15 residues. V was shortened by 1 base and J by 3 bases, with 12 bases between the two germline ends. CDR3 region: CASSQGPAVYYGYTF. DNA of the CDR3: TGTGCCAGCAGCCAAGGCCCGGCCGTCTACTATGGCTACACCTTC.

This chain joins TRBV9 and TRBJ1-1, with 10 bases fitting TRBD1. V dropped 4 bases and J dropped 5; count of bases not matched to a gene: 5. Looked up from germline, CDR1 is SGDLS and CDR2 is YYNGEE. The CDR3 runs to 14 residues. The CDR3 region has the DNA TGTGCCAGCAGCCCATGGACAGGGGGGACTGAAGCTTTCTTT. It is translated as CASSPWTGGTEAFF.

This clone was seen just once. The CDR3 sequence is CASLGPHEQYF. The CDR3 bases are TGTGCCAGCCTTGGTCCCCACGAGCAGTACTTC. This chain joins TRBV6-1 and TRBJ2-7; no clear D. Germline lookup yields CDR1 MNHNS and CDR2 SASEGT. V was pared by 8 bases and J by 5 bases, with 10 bases between. The length of the CDR3 is 11 residues.

The count of this clone is one. The rearrangement uses TRBV7-8 and TRBJ2-1; the match to TRBD2 covers 11 bases. This CDR3 has 16 amino acids. Germline lookup yields CDR1 SGHVS and CDR2 FQNEAQ. With V trimmed by 4 bases and J by 7 bases, 9 bases remained unmatched. The CDR3 DNA is TGTGCCAGCAGCTCAGAACTAGCGGGAGTTTTAAATGAGCAGTTCTTC. It translates to CASSSELAGVLNEQFF.

The chain links TRBV6-5 to TRBJ1-4; 9 positions agree with TRBD1. This CDR3 comprises 15 residues. V was clipped by 0 bases and J by 5 bases; unmatched bases: 1. Per germline, CDR1 MNHEY and CDR2 SVGAGI. CDR3 sequence reads: CASSYSGTGNEKLFF. CDR3 DNA: TGTGCCAGCAGTTACTCAGGGACAGGGAATGAAAAACTGTTTTTT.

This rearrangement joins TRBV27 to TRBJ2-3, with 8 bases matching TRBD1. Germline V gene sequence: CDR1 MNHEY, CDR2 SMNVEV (reference sequence). V trimming: 8 bases; J trimming: 4 bases; junction bases outside the gene matches: 2. The CDR3 totals 12 residues. CDR3 residues: CASGQGPDTQYF. The CDR3 DNA sequence: TGTGCCAGCGGACAGGGTCCAGATACGCAGTATTTT.

The chain couples TRBV28 to TRBJ1-5; unclear D gene. Trimming took off 9 bases at V and 9 bases at J, with 21 bases between the two ends. CDR1 MDHEN and CDR2 SYDVKM come from the germline V gene. CDR3 length: 14 residues. Here the CDR3 DNA reads TGTGCCAGTACCTTGACGCTAGGGCTGATGCCCCAGCATTTT. It yields the protein CASTLTLGLMPQHF.

V usage is TRBV10-3 and J usage is TRBJ2-7; 7 bases match TRBD2. The germline CDR1 and CDR2 sequences are ENHRY and SYGVKD. The CDR3 runs 14 residues. Germline trimming cut 6 bases from V and 0 bases from J; bases unmatched to any gene: 5. The CDR3 DNA is TGTGCCATCAGCCCTACTAGCGCCTCCTACGAGCAGTACTTC. This codes for CAISPTSASYEQYF.

CDR3 protein: CASSPLVRGNQPQHF. CDR3 nucleotides: TGTGCCAGCAGCCCCCTCGTCCGGGGCAATCAGCCCCAGCATTTT. This chain connects TRBV6-5 to TRBJ1-5; D not resolved. V lost 6 bases and J lost 2, with 14 bases in between. CDR1 MNHEY and CDR2 SVGAGI come from the germline V gene. CDR3 length: 15 residues.

This clone showed up just once. This rearrangement joins TRBV5-1 to TRBJ2-7; 7 nucleotides match TRBD2. The CDR3 sequence is 15 residues long. V lost 2 bases and J lost 2; bases outside the gene matches: 7. Germline V gene data show CDR1 as SGHRS and CDR2 as YFSETQ. The CDR3 sequence is CASSLGREIPYEQYF. The CDR3 bases are TGCGCCAGCAGCTTAGGGCGGGAGATACCCTACGAGCAGTACTTC.

This rearrangement joins TRBV9 to TRBJ2-2; TRBD1 is a possible D gene (5 bases). CDR1 and CDR2 from the germline V gene are SGDLS and YYNGEE. The length of the CDR3 is 14 residues. Trimming stripped 2 bases from V and 4 bases from J, with 9 bases between. The CDR3, as DNA: TGTGCCAGCAGCGTCGGCAGGGTCACCGGGGAGCTGTTTTTT. The encoded protein is CASSVGRVTGELFF.

V gene TRBV5-4 combines with J gene TRBJ2-7, with D maybe TRBD1 (6 bases). There are 18 residues in the CDR3. Germline lookup yields CDR1 SGHNT and CDR2 YYREEE (reference sequence). With 4 bases removed from V and 1 base from J, the gap between germline ends came to 24 bases. This CDR3 is CASSLYPGTFSVSYEQYF. The CDR3 nucleotides read TGTGCCAGCAGCCTATATCCCGGGACATTTTCGGTATCCTACGAGCAGTACTTC.

V is TRBV28 and J is TRBJ2-7, with D maybe TRBD2 (6 bases). Trimming pared 7 bases from V and 3 bases from J, leaving 13 bases between. The CDR3 is made up of 13 amino acids. Germline lookup yields CDR1 MDHEN and CDR2 SYDVKM. The CDR3 sequence is CASTSTGDYEQYF. CDR3 DNA sequence: TGTGCCAGCACATCGACGGGGGACTACGAGCAGTACTTC.

The V gene is TRBV28, the J gene TRBJ1-2; D is undetermined. Germline CDR1 reads MDHEN; CDR2 reads SYDVKM. The V and J ends lost 2 bases and 4 bases respectively, with 11 bases between them. This CDR3 is 14 amino acids long. The CDR3 DNA sequence: TGTGCCAGCAGTTTAACCGTGGCAAGCTATGGCTACACCTTC. This gives the protein CASSLTVASYGYTF.